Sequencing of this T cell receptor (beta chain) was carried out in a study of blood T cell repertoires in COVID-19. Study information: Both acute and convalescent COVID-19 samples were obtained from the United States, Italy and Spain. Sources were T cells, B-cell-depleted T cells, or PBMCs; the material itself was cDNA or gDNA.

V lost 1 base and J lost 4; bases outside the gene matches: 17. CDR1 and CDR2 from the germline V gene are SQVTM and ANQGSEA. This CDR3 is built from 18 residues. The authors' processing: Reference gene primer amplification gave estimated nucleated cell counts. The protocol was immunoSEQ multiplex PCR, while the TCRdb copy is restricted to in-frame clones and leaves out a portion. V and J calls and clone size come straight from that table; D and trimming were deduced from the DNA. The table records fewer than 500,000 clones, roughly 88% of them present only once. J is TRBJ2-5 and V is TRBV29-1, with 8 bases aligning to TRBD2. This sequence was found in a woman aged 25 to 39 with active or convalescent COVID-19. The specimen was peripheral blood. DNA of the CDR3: TGCAGCGTTGAAGGGGCCCGGGAGGGCGGGACCTTCATAGAGACCCAGTACTTC. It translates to CSVEGAREGGTFIETQYF.